This record concerns one T cell receptor beta chain sequence. The data were taken from a study of blood T cell repertoires in COVID-19. The method was immunoSEQ multiplex PCR; TCRdb's version includes in-frame clones alone and lacks a portion of them. The sample has 280,000 or so clones, about 87% seen once. Germline values: CDR1 MNHNS, CDR2 SASEGT. The V gene end was trimmed by 1 base and the J gene end by 7 bases; junction bases not matched to a gene: 2. The CDR3 sequence is 14 residues long. The sequenced sample was peripheral blood. The sequence came from a woman in her twenties or thirties who had recovered from COVID-19. The J gene is TRBJ1-5, the V gene TRBV6-1; 9 nucleotides align to TRBD1. The CDR3 reads CASSEGQGGQPQHF. CDR3 in DNA: TGTGCCAGCAGTGAAGGACAGGGGGGCCAGCCCCAGCATTTT.